One sample yielded the 2 T cell receptor beta chains listed below, sequenced in a study of cytotoxic CD8 clonotypes in ibrutinib-treated CLL. Data came from immunoSEQ multiplex PCR; TCRdb stores just in-frame clones and leaves some out. The data hold around 310,000 clones, with approximately 80% observed a single time. Material: PBMCs, obtained before ibrutinib treatment. The receptors originated from a human donor with chronic lymphocytic leukemia.

The gene calls are TRBV5-8 and TRBJ2-7, with D unresolved. V shed 2 bases and J shed 3 bases, with 18 bases lying between them. The CDR3 totals 16 residues. Germline V gene lookup returns CDR1 SGHTS and CDR2 YDEGEE. This CDR3 is CASSFIYSDLVYEQYF. CDR3 sequence (DNA): TGTGCCAGCAGCTTTATATACTCTGATCTCGTCTACGAGCAGTACTTC.

The J gene is TRBJ2-5, the V gene TRBV27; D possibly corresponds to TRBD1 (6 bases). This CDR3 has 15 amino acids. The V end was cut by 5 bases, the J end by 2 bases, with 15 bases between. Germline CDR1 is MNHEY and CDR2 is SMNVEV (reference sequence). This chain's CDR3 is CASSDRSPKQETQYF. CDR3 sequence (DNA): TGTGCCAGCAGTGACAGGAGTCCAAAACAAGAGACCCAGTACTTC.